This is a list of T cell receptor beta chains from one sample in a study of blood T cells in healthy people across ages. TCRdb re-derived calls from the 5' RACE reads in MiXCR, one entry per CDR3 protein. The sample contains 800,000 or so distinct CDR3 sequences, approximately 25% of which appear only once. Another study also made use of these data, one on T cells of mothers and their children.

Input material: blood. All receptors come from a boy under 18 in good health. Both conserved end residues are trimmed from each CDR3. The size entry is marked missing in some rows and otherwise reads once, few, many or a size class.

CDR3 protein: ASSSSAGRSTDTQY; clone size: few; J gene: TRBJ2-3; V gene: TRBV3-1
CDR3 protein: ASSQGWRKETQY; clone size: few; J gene: TRBJ2-5; V gene: TRBV4-3
CDR3 protein: ASSLGAVGANVLT; clone size: few; J gene: TRBJ2-6; V gene: TRBV28
CDR3 protein: ASSRGGTGETQY; clone size: few; J gene: TRBJ2-5; V gene: TRBV7-2
CDR3 protein: ASSQEGTALSNYGYT; clone size: few; J gene: TRBJ1-2; V gene: TRBV4-3
CDR3 protein: SARDRQALQSGNTIY; clone size: .; J gene: TRBJ1-3; V gene: TRBV20-1
CDR3 protein: ASSKEEGGPYEQY; clone size: .; J gene: TRBJ2-7; V gene: TRBV21-1
CDR3 protein: SASRPGANVLT; clone size: .; J gene: TRBJ2-6; V gene: TRBV20-1
CDR3 protein: ASSWGHGQDSYNEQF; clone size: .; J gene: TRBJ2-1; V gene: TRBV5-6
CDR3 protein: ASSQDNSGSHQETQY; clone size: few; J gene: TRBJ2-5; V gene: TRBV4-3
CDR3 protein: ASSPGPGRTEAF; clone size: .; J gene: TRBJ1-1; V gene: TRBV4-1
CDR3 protein: ASSQQGDLYGYT; clone size: many; J gene: TRBJ1-2; V gene: TRBV14
CDR3 protein: ASSSGQINNEQF; clone size: few; J gene: TRBJ2-1; V gene: TRBV6-6
CDR3 protein: SARVSSRWDGAQY; clone size: .; J gene: TRBJ2-3; V gene: TRBV20-1
CDR3 protein: ASSQLEVGGTQY; clone size: .; J gene: TRBJ2-5; V gene: TRBV3-1
CDR3 protein: SAEDRASAYEQY; clone size: many; J gene: TRBJ2-7; V gene: TRBV20-1
CDR3 protein: ASSFSVEHEQY; clone size: .; J gene: TRBJ2-7; V gene: TRBV12-3/TRBV12-4
CDR3 protein: SVESGSTYNEQF; clone size: once; J gene: TRBJ2-1; V gene: TRBV29-1
CDR3 protein: ASSTGTGSSYEQY; clone size: few; J gene: TRBJ2-7; V gene: TRBV5-1
CDR3 protein: ASSPDLDKEETQY; clone size: few; J gene: TRBJ2-5; V gene: TRBV18
CDR3 protein: ASSPYTGALEQY; clone size: .; J gene: TRBJ2-7; V gene: TRBV5-1
CDR3 protein: ASRTGGTDTQY; clone size: .; J gene: TRBJ2-3; V gene: TRBV12-3/TRBV12-4
CDR3 protein: SVLGGHSYEQY; clone size: few; J gene: .; V gene: TRBV29-1
CDR3 protein: ASSPDGTGSTSQETQY; clone size: few; J gene: TRBJ2-5; V gene: TRBV7-2
CDR3 protein: SVDSWGTGELF; clone size: few; J gene: TRBJ2-2; V gene: TRBV29-1
CDR3 protein: ASSYPTETLQETQY; clone size: .; J gene: TRBJ2-5; V gene: TRBV6-2/TRBV6-3
CDR3 protein: ASNSGQGAIGTDTQY; clone size: .; J gene: TRBJ2-3; V gene: TRBV7-3
CDR3 protein: ASSNRMSGQETQY; clone size: few; J gene: TRBJ2-5; V gene: TRBV7-2
CDR3 protein: SARIRTSGRAYNEQF; clone size: .; J gene: TRBJ2-1; V gene: TRBV20-1
CDR3 protein: ASSLPGGAGANVLT; clone size: .; J gene: TRBJ2-6; V gene: TRBV28
CDR3 protein: ASSMTGGSSGELF; clone size: few; J gene: TRBJ2-2; V gene: TRBV19
CDR3 protein: ASSRTSGSSYEQF; clone size: .; J gene: TRBJ2-1; V gene: TRBV5-1
CDR3 protein: ASTSGVSGANVLT; clone size: .; J gene: TRBJ2-6; V gene: TRBV28
CDR3 protein: AISGGLAGRQETQY; clone size: .; J gene: TRBJ2-5; V gene: TRBV10-3
CDR3 protein: SAPAGGGAFGYGYT; clone size: .; J gene: TRBJ1-2; V gene: TRBV20-1
CDR3 protein: ASSTRAYLSYEQY; clone size: .; J gene: TRBJ2-7; V gene: TRBV25-1
CDR3 protein: ASSQPRTEANYGYT; clone size: once; J gene: TRBJ1-2; V gene: TRBV3-1
CDR3 protein: AWTTGTSNTGELF; clone size: .; J gene: TRBJ2-2; V gene: TRBV30
CDR3 protein: ASSQTGTSRVGEQF; clone size: .; J gene: TRBJ2-1; V gene: TRBV7-3
CDR3 protein: SARDPSHEQF; clone size: .; J gene: TRBJ2-1; V gene: TRBV20-1
CDR3 protein: ASRRTGSNIQY; clone size: .; J gene: TRBJ2-4; V gene: TRBV28